This T cell receptor (beta chain) is from a study of OX40 agonist ivuxolimab in advanced cancers. Study summary: The group had a mean age of around 64 years, ranged from roughly 20 to 80, and was just under 85% male. Allowance was made for prior anti-PD-1, anti-PD-L1 or anti-CTLA-4 therapy, and approximately 40% had some.

Study outcomes and limitations: The average count of expanded clones was higher among CD8+ T cells than among CD4+. Partial responders at 0.1-3.0 mg/kg had among the lowest clonal expansion.

The protocol was immunoSEQ multiplex PCR, while the TCRdb copy is restricted to in-frame clones and leaves out a portion. This table holds around 58,000 clones, around 87% found once. This clone was detected only a few times. Antigen unknown. The CDR3 consists of 12 residues. The junction had 4 bases not matched to a gene; V was cut back by 6 bases and J by 6 bases. In germline, CDR1 is SNHLY, CDR2 FYNNEI. The specimen was CD4+ or CD8+ T cells sorted from blood, collected in a trial of the OX40 agonist ivuxolimab. This TCR was recovered from an adult with an advanced solid tumor such as melanoma, head and neck, liver or kidney cancer. This chain uses TRBV2 with TRBJ1-1, with 7 bases identical to TRBD1. The DNA for the CDR3 is TGTGCCAGCAGGACAGGGATTGCTGAAGCTTTCTTT. This translates into CASRTGIAEAFF.